Presented here are 25 T cell receptor beta chains from one specimen sequenced in a study of CD8 T cells in ankylosing spondylitis. Study-wide results and caveats: Apparently characteristic of ankylosing spondylitis blood was a TCR beta motif (roughly 8 highly homologous variants).

These receptors' antigens are unknown. Via MiXCR, TCRdb re-called the 5' RACE reads, giving one row per CDR3 protein. The sample shows about 390,000 distinct CDR3 sequences, 20% to 25% of them seen only once. The material sequenced was blood, either unsorted or a sorted T cell fraction (not recorded which). These receptors originate from a male donor with ankylosing spondylitis.

This clonotype occurred a few times. CDR3 nucleotides: TGTGCCTCCCAGACAGGGGAGTGGACTGAAGCTTTCTTT. It specifies CASQTGEWTEAFF. The gene calls are TRBV10-3 and TRBJ1-1, with 8 bases lining up with TRBD1. In germline, CDR1 is ENHRY, CDR2 SYGVKD. V shed 11 bases, J shed 5 bases, and the junction held 10 bases outside the gene matches. The CDR3 has 13 residues.

V and J are TRBV6-5 and TRBJ2-3, with 9 bases matching TRBD2. V was pared by 2 bases and J by 6 bases, with 9 bases of the junction left unmatched. This CDR3 comprises 16 residues. Per the germline V gene, CDR1 is MNHEY and CDR2 is SVGAGI. The CDR3 region is CASSYQAGGSEDTQYF. The CDR3 region has the DNA TGTGCCAGCAGTTACCAGGCGGGAGGGAGCGAGGATACGCAGTATTTT.

This clonotype was seen only a few times. V usage is TRBV5-6 and J usage is TRBJ2-1; 9 bases line up with TRBD2. The length of the CDR3 is 15 residues. Trimming cost V 2 bases and J 2 bases; bases outside gene matches: 2. CDR1 and CDR2 (germline): SGHDT, YYEEEE. DNA of the CDR3: TGTGCCAGCAGCTTCGCGGGAGGGACCTACAATGAGCAGTTCTTC. Encoded protein: CASSFAGGTYNEQFF.

The chain joins TRBV5-1 to TRBJ2-5; D call uncertain. The CDR3 consists of 15 residues. Between the trimmed V and J ends, which lost 0 bases and 5 bases, there was a span of 14 bases. The germline V gene has CDR1 SGHRS and CDR2 YFSETQ. This CDR3 reads CASSLDALRWETQYF. DNA of the CDR3: TGCGCCAGCAGCTTGGATGCGTTACGATGGGAGACCCAGTACTTC.

The chain is built from TRBV28 and TRBJ2-2, with a tentative D call TRBD1 (7 bases). V was trimmed by 7 bases and J by 6 bases, leaving 15 bases between them. Germline V gene sequence: CDR1 MDHEN, CDR2 SYDVKM. CDR3 length: 14 amino acids. CDR3 DNA: TGTGCCAGCAAGACAGGGCGGAGGGCCGGGGAGCTGTTTTTT. It yields the protein CASKTGRRAGELFF.

This clonotype was observed a few times. The rearrangement uses TRBV28 and TRBJ2-7, with unresolved D. The germline gives CDR1 MDHEN, CDR2 SYDVKM. This CDR3 has 11 residues. Trimming left V 7 bases short and J 8 bases short, with 12 bases between. CDR3 sequence reads: CASTTRYQQYF. CDR3 in DNA: TGTGCCAGCACAACCCGGTACCAGCAGTACTTC.

This chain joins TRBV7-3 and TRBJ2-2, with a possible D match to TRBD1 (6 bases). Trimming removed 5 bases from V and 3 bases from J, with 10 bases in between. CDR1 and CDR2 (germline): SGHTA, FQGTGA. The length of the CDR3 is 14 residues. DNA of the CDR3: TGTGCCAGCAGCCCGGACAGCTACACCGGGGAGCTGTTTTTT. This codes for CASSPDSYTGELFF.

V usage is TRBV3-1 and J usage is TRBJ2-5; unclear D gene. CDR1 and CDR2 from the germline V gene are LGHDT and YNNKEL (reference sequence). Trimming stripped 0 bases from V and 3 bases from J, with 8 bases between. The CDR3 has 14 residues. DNA for the CDR3: TGTGCCAGCAGCCAAGAAATGGGGAAAGAGACCCAGTACTTC. This translates into CASSQEMGKETQYF.

V is TRBV12-3 or TRBV12-4 and J is TRBJ2-1, with 8 positions matching TRBD2. This CDR3 region has 17 residues. The ends lost 3 bases at V and 5 bases at J; junction bases unmatched: 12. In DNA, the CDR3 is TGTGCCAGCAGTTTGGTAGCGGGATATGGTTCCGACAATGAGCAGTTCTTC. It codes for CASSLVAGYGSDNEQFF.

This chain links TRBV6-1 with TRBJ2-3, with a weak D call TRBD2 (6 bases). The CDR3 totals 14 residues. Germline V gene data show CDR1 as MNHNS and CDR2 as SASEGT. V was pared by 11 bases and J by 2 bases, with 17 bases between. The DNA of the CDR3 is TGTGCCTCCAGGCGGGGCGGGGACACAGATACGCAGTATTTT. Translated, it gives CASRRGGDTDTQYF.

This clonotype occurred a few times. This chain connects TRBV5-1 to TRBJ2-1; TRBD1 might be the D (5 bases). The CDR3 is 16 residues long. Germline V CDR1 and CDR2: SGHRS, YFSETQ. The V gene lost 2 bases and the J gene lost 0 bases, with 12 bases spanning the gap. Here the CDR3 reads CASSFRPDSSYNEQFF. The CDR3 DNA follows: TGCGCCAGCAGCTTCAGGCCCGACAGCTCCTACAATGAGCAGTTCTTC.

This clonotype was observed many times. The gene calls are TRBV29-1 and TRBJ2-7; 9 nucleotides align to TRBD2. This CDR3 contains 15 residues. Unmatched junction bases numbered 12, after V lost 6 bases and J lost 3 bases. Germline CDR1 reads SQVTM; CDR2 reads ANQGSEA. The CDR3 DNA is TGCAGCGTAGTGAAGGTGATAGCGGGAGACTACGAGCAGTACTTC. Encoded protein: CSVVKVIAGDYEQYF.

V gene TRBV20-1 combines with J gene TRBJ2-2; 9 bases line up with TRBD2. The CDR3 runs 19 residues. V trimming: 3 bases; J trimming: 0 bases; junction bases outside the gene matches: 14. The germline V gene has CDR1 DFQATT and CDR2 SNEGSKA (reference sequence). The CDR3 reads CSARGAGRASGTNTGELFF. CDR3 nucleotides: TGCAGTGCTAGGGGCGCCGGGAGAGCTAGCGGGACGAACACCGGGGAGCTGTTTTTT.

This clonotype has more than one count but fewer than ten. This chain joins TRBV29-1 and TRBJ2-2; D is unclear. The CDR3 consists of 14 residues. The V gene lost 6 bases and the J gene lost 3 bases, with 14 bases spanning the gap. The germline V gene has CDR1 SQVTM and CDR2 ANQGSEA. CDR3 DNA sequence: TGCAGCGTGAGGTGGCAGGAAGACACCGGGGAGCTGTTTTTT. Amino acids: CSVRWQEDTGELFF.

The rearrangement links TRBV7-9 to TRBJ2-3, with TRBD2 matching 9 bases. Trimming at V came to 1 base and at J to 3 bases, leaving 5 bases not matched to a gene. The CDR3 has 16 residues. CDR1 and CDR2 (germline): SEHNR, FQNEAQ (reference sequence). CDR3: CASSLGREGLTDTQYF. The CDR3 region has the DNA TGTGCCAGCAGCTTAGGGCGGGAGGGCCTTACAGATACGCAGTATTTT. Combining the CDR3 with reference TRBV7-9 and TRBJ2-3 gives the whole variable domain DTGVSQNPRHKITKRGQNVTFRCDPISEHNRLYWYRQTLGQGPEFLTYFQNEAQLEKSRLLSDRFSAERPKGSFSTLEIQRTEQGDSAMYLCASSLGREGLTDTQYFGPGTRLTVL.

The V gene is TRBV7-9, the J gene TRBJ2-1; no definite D call. The V and J ends lost 0 bases and 3 bases respectively, with 12 bases between them. CDR1 and CDR2 (germline): SEHNR, FQNEAQ (reference sequence). The CDR3 is 16 residues long. CDR3 sequence: CASSLARGVNYNEQFF. In DNA form, the CDR3 reads TGTGCCAGCAGCTTAGCCCGCGGAGTGAACTACAATGAGCAGTTCTTC.

This chain joins TRBV6-1 and TRBJ1-2, with D possibly TRBD1 on 6 matching bases. The germline CDR1 and CDR2 sequences are MNHNS and SASEGT. This CDR3 spans 14 amino acids. V lost 6 bases and J 2 bases, leaving 13 bases between the germline ends. CDR3 sequence (DNA): TGTGCCAGCAGAGTAACGGGACAAAACTATGGCTACACCTTC. Amino acids: CASRVTGQNYGYTF.

CDR3 region: CASSVGPGSQYEQYF. The CDR3 region has the DNA TGTGCCAGCAGCGTAGGGCCGGGATCTCAGTACGAGCAGTACTTC. The rearrangement joins TRBV9 to TRBJ2-7; D might be TRBD2 (5 bases). Between the trimmed V and J ends, which lost 0 bases and 4 bases, there was a span of 14 bases. Germline V gene sequence: CDR1 SGDLS, CDR2 YYNGEE. The CDR3 is 15 residues long.

The chain has TRBV27 and TRBJ2-7, with TRBD2 identical over 7 bases. The CDR3 extends over 14 amino acids. Unmatched junction bases numbered 9, after V lost 8 bases and J lost 2 bases. Germline assignment: CDR1 MNHEY and CDR2 SMNVEV (reference sequence). For the CDR3, the DNA is TGTGCCAGCGGACCCGGGACTATCGCCTACGAGCAGTACTTC. This sequence encodes CASGPGTIAYEQYF.

This clonotype was detected ten times or more. The chain joins TRBV7-9 to TRBJ2-7; the D is unclear. Trimming stripped 0 bases from V and 2 bases from J, with 5 bases between. The CDR3 runs 13 residues. The germline CDR1 and CDR2 sequences are SEHNR and FQNEAQ (reference sequence). The CDR3 DNA reads as TGTGCCAGCAGCTTAGCAGGTACCTACGAGCAGTACTTC. Translation: CASSLAGTYEQYF.

The gene calls are TRBV20-1 and TRBJ2-7, with TRBD2 matching 16 bases. This CDR3 is 16 amino acids long. Losses at the gene ends were 6 bases for V and 4 bases for J; bases not matched to a gene: 9. CDR1 DFQATT and CDR2 SNEGSKA come from the germline V gene (reference sequence). CDR3 in amino acids: CSAWGLAGGGVYEQYF. In DNA, the CDR3 is TGCAGTGCCTGGGGACTAGCGGGAGGGGGTGTATACGAGCAGTACTTC.

There are many counts of this clonotype. The V and J genes are TRBV20-1 and TRBJ1-1; TRBD1 aligns across 9 bases. This CDR3 contains 13 residues. Germline CDR1 is DFQATT and CDR2 is SNEGSKA (reference sequence). The V gene end was trimmed by 0 bases and the J gene end by 11 bases; junction bases not matched to a gene: 7. CDR3 DNA sequence: TGCAGTGCTAGAGACTTACGGACAGGGGCCGCTTTCTTT. Translating it yields CSARDLRTGAAFF.

This clonotype turned up a few times. The rearrangement joins TRBV20-1 to TRBJ2-7; no reliable D call. Trimming took 4 bases from V and 2 from J, leaving 6 bases between them. The CDR3 is 11 amino acids. CDR1 DFQATT and CDR2 SNEGSKA come from the germline V gene (reference sequence). In nucleotides, the CDR3 is TGCAGTGCTAAAGACACCTACGAGCAGTACTTC. Amino acid sequence: CSAKDTYEQYF.

V gene TRBV2 combines with J gene TRBJ2-3; D is undetermined. Per the germline V gene, CDR1 is SNHLY and CDR2 is FYNNEI. V was pared by 10 bases and J by 1 base, with 6 bases between. The CDR3 consists of 11 residues. The DNA for the CDR3 is TGTGCCACCTATGGCACAGATACGCAGTATTTT. As protein: CATYGTDTQYF.

This clonotype turned up a few times. The V call is TRBV6-2 or TRBV6-3, the J call TRBJ2-3; either TRBD1 or TRBD2 may supply D (6 bases each). Germline values: CDR1 MNHEY, CDR2 SVGEGT. V lost 3 bases, J lost 8 bases, and 18 bases lay in between. The CDR3 totals 15 residues. The chain's CDR3 is CASSYGGGPTGTQYF. CDR3 bases: TGTGCCAGCAGTTATGGTGGGGGGCCCACCGGTACGCAGTATTTT.